This record concerns one T cell receptor (beta chain) sequence. Its specificity is unknown. Sequence at one end of the junction differs from germline and may be a read error. This entry is derived from a study of PD-1 blockade in classical Hodgkin lymphoma. Study-wide points: A significant rise in TCR diversity by C4D1 was seen for CD4+ but not CD8+ cells.

Using immunoSEQ multiplex PCR, the repertoire was profiled, and TCRdb retains in-frame clones only, with some absent. The sample contains 10,000 to 15,000 clones, roughly 80% of which appear only once. Time point reported: cycle 4 day 1 (C4D1), after more than five weeks of nivolumab. Brentuximab vedotin exposure varied, and every patient relapsed after autologous stem cell transplantation. Purified CD4+ T cells were obtained from thawed PBMCs through magnetic negative selection. This CDR3 spans 13 amino acids. Germline CDR1 SGHAT, CDR2 FQNNGV. This chain links TRBV11-2 with TRBJ1-2; D unclear. The sample in question was CD4+ T cells from blood, obtained before the fourth cycle of nivolumab. The receptor was derived from a human donor with classical Hodgkin lymphoma. The CDR3 nucleotides are TGTGCCAGCAGCCTAGACGGACCCTATGGCTACACCTTC. Its translation: CASSLDGPYGYTF.